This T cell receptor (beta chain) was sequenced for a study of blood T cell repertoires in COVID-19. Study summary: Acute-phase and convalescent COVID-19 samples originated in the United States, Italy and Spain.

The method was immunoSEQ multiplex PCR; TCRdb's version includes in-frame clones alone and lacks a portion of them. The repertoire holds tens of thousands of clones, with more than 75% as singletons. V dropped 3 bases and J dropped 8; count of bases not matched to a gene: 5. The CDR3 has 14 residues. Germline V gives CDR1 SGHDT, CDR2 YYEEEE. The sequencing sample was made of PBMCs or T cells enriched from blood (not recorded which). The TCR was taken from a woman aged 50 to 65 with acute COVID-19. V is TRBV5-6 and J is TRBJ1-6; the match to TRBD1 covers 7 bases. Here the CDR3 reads CASSYSGQYSPLHF. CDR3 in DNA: TGTGCCAGCAGCTACTCGGGACAGTATTCACCCCTCCACTTT.